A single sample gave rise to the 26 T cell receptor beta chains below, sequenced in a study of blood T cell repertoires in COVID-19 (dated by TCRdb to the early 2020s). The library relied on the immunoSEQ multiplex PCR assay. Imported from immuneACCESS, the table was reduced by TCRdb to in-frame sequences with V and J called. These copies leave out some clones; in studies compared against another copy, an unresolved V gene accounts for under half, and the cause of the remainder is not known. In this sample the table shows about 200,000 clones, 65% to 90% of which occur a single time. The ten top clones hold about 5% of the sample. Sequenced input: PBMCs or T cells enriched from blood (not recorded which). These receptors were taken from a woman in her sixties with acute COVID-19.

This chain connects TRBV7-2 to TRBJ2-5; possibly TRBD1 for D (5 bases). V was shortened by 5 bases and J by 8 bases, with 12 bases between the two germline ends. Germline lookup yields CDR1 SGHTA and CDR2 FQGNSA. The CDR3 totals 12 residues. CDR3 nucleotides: TGTGCCAGCAGCAAAGGGGTAGACACCCAGTACTTC. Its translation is CASSKGVDTQYF.

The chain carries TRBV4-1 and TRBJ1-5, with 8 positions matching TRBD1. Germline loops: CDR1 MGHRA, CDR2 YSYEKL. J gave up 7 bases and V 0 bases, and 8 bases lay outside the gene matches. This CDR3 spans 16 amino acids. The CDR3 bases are TGCGCCAGCAGCCAAGATTCCAGGGGGCTGGGGCAGCCCCAGCATTTT. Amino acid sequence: CASSQDSRGLGQPQHF.

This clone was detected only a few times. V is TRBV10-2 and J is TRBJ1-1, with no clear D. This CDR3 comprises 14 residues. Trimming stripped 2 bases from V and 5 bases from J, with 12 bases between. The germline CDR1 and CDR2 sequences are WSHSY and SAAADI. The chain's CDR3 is CASSEAGMRTEAFF. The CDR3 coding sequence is TGCGCCAGCAGTGAGGCGGGAATGCGGACTGAAGCTTTCTTT.

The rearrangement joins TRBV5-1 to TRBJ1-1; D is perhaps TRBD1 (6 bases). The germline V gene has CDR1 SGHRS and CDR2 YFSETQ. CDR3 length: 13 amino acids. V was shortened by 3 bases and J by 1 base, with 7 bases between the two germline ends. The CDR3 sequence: CASSSGQNTEAFF. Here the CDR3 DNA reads TGCGCCAGCAGCTCGGGACAGAACACTGAAGCTTTCTTT.

CDR3 nucleotide sequence: TGTGCCAGCAGTGACCACAGGGACTATAGCAATCAGCCCCAGCATTTT. Its protein product is CASSDHRDYSNQPQHF. This chain joins TRBV25-1 and TRBJ1-5, with TRBD1 as a possible D gene (6 bases). This CDR3 is built from 16 residues. V lost 3 bases to trimming and J lost 0 bases, with 12 bases between them. Germline V CDR1 and CDR2: MGHDK, SYGVNS.

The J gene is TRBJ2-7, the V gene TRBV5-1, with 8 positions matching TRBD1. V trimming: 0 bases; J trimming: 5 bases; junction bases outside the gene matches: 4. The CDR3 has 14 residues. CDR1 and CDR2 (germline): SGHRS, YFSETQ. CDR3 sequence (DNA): TGCGCCAGCAGCTTGGGACAGGGGAGTAACGAGCAGTACTTC. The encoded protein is CASSLGQGSNEQYF.

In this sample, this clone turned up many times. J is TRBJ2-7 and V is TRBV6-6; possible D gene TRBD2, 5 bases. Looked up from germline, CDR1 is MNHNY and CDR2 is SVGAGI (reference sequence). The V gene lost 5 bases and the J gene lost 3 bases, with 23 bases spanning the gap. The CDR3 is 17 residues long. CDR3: CASSPLPGSSGIYEQYV. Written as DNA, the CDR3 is TGTGCCAGCAGTCCACTCCCCGGGTCCTCCGGGATCTACGAGCAGTACGTC.

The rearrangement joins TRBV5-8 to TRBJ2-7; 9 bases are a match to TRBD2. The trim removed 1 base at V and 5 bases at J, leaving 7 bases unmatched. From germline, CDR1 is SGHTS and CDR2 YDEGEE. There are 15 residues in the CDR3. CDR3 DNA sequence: TGTGCCAGCAGCTTGCCCAGCGGGAGGATCGACGAGCAGTACTTC. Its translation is CASSLPSGRIDEQYF. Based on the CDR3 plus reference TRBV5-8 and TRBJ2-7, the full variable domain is EAGVTQSPTHLIKTRGQQATLRCSPISGHTSVYWYQQALGLGLQFLLWYDEGEERNRGNFPPRFSGRQFPNYSSELNVNALELEDSALYLCASSLPSGRIDEQYFGPGTRLTVT.

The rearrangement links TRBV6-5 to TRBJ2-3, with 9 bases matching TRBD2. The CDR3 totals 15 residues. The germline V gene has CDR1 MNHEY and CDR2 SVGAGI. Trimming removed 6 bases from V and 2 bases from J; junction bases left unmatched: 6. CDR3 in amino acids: CASRSRGGTTDTQYF. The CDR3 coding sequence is TGTGCCAGCAGATCGCGGGGGGGCACCACAGATACGCAGTATTTT.

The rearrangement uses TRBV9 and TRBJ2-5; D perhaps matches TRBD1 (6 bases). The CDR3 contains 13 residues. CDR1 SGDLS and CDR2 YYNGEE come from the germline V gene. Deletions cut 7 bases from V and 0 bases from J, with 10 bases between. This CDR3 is CASGGPYQETQYF. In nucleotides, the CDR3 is TGTGCCAGCGGGGGCCCGTACCAAGAGACCCAGTACTTC.

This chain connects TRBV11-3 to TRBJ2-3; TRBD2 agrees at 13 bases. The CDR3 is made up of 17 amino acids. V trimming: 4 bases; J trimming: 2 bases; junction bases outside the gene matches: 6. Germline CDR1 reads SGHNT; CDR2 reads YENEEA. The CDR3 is CASSWGLAGPDTDTQYF. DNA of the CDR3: TGTGCCAGCAGCTGGGGACTAGCGGGACCCGACACAGATACGCAGTATTTT.

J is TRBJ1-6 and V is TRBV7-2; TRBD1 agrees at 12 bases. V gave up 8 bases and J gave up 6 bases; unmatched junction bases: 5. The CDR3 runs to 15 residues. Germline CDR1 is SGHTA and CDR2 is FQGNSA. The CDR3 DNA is TGTGCCAGCCTCAGGGACAGGGGGCTTAATTCACCCCTCCACTTT. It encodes CASLRDRGLNSPLHF.

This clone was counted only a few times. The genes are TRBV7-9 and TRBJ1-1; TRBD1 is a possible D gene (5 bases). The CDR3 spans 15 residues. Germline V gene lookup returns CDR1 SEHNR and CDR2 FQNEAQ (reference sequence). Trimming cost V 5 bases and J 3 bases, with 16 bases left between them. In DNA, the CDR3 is TGTGCCAGCAGCACCTGGGGACTTTGGGACACTGAAGCTTTCTTT. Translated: CASSTWGLWDTEAFF.

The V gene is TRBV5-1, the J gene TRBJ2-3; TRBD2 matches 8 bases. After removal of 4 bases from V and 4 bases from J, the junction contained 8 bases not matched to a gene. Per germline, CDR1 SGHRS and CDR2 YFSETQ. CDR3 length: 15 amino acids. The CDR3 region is CASSPSVGGADTQYF. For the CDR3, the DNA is TGCGCCAGCAGCCCGTCAGTCGGGGGGGCAGATACGCAGTATTTT.

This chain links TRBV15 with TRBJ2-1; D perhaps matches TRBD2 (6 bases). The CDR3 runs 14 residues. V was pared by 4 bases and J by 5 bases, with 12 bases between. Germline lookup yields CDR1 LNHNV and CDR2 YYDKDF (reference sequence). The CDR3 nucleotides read TGTGCCACCAGCAAAGATGGCGGGAACAATGAGCAGTTCTTC. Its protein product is CATSKDGGNNEQFF.

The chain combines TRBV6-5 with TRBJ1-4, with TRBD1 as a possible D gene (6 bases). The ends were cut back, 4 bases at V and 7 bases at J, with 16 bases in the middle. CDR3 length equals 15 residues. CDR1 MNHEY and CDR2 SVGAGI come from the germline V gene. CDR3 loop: CASSFNRARGEKLFF. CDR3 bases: TGTGCCAGCAGTTTCAACAGGGCCCGGGGTGAAAAACTGTTTTTT.

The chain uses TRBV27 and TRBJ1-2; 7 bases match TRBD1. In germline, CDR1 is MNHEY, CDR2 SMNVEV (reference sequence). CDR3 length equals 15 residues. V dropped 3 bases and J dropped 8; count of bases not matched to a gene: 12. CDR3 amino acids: CASSFQSTGLGGYTF. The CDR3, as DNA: TGTGCCAGCAGTTTCCAGTCGACAGGGCTGGGGGGCTACACCTTC.

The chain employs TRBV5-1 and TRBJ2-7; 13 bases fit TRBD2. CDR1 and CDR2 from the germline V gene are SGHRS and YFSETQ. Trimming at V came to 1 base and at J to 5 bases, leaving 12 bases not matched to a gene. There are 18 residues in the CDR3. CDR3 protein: CASSLMPLRLAGGNEQYF. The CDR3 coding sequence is TGCGCCAGCAGCTTGATGCCCCTCCGACTAGCGGGAGGCAACGAGCAGTACTTC.

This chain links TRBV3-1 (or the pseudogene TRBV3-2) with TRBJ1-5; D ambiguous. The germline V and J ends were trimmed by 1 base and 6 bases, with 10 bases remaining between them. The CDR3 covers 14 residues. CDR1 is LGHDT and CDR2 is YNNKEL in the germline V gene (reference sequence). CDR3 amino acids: CASSQGAAAQPQHF. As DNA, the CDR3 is TGTGCCAGCAGCCAAGGGGCAGCGGCTCAGCCCCAGCATTTT.

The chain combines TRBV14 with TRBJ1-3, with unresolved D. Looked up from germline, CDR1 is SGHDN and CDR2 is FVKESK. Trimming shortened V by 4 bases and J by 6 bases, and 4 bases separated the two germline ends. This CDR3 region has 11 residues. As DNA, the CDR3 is TGTGCCAGCAGCCTCATAAACACCATATATTTT. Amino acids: CASSLINTIYF.

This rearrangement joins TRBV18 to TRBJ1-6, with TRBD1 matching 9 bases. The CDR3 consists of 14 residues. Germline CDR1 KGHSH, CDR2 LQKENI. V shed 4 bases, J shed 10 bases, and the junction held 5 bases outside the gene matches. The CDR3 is CASSLRDRDSPLHF. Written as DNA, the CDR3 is TGTGCCAGCTCACTCCGGGACAGGGACTCACCCCTCCACTTT.

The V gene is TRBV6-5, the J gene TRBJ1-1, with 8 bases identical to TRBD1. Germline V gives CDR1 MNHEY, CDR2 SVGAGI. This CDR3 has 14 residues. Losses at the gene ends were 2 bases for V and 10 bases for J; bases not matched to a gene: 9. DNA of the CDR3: TGTGCCAGCAGTTACAGGGCAGGGGGCTTGGGAGCTTTCTTT. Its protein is CASSYRAGGLGAFF.

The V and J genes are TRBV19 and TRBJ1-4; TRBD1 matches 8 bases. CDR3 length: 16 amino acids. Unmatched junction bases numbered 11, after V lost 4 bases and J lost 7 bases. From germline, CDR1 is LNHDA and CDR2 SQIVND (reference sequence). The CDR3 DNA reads TGTGCCAGTAGTACCCAAGGGGGCGGACAGGGTGAAAAACTGTTTTTT. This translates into CASSTQGGGQGEKLFF.

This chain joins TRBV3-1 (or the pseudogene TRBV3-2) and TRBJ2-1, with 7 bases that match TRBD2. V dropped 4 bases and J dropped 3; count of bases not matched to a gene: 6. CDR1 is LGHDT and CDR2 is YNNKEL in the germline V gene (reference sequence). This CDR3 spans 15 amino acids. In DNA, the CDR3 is TGTGCCAGCAGCCCCGGGGTAGCGGGCTACAATGAGCAGTTCTTC. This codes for CASSPGVAGYNEQFF.

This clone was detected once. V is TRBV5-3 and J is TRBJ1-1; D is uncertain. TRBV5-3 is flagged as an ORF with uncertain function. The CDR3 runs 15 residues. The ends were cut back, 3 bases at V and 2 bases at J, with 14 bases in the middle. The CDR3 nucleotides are TGTGCCAGAAGCTCTGGTGGGCTGAGAAACACTGAAGCTTTCTTT. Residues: CARSSGGLRNTEAFF.

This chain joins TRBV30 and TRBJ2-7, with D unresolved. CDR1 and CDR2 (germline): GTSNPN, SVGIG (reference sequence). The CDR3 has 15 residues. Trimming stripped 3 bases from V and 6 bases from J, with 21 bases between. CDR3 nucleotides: TGTGCCTGGAGAAGTAGCCGGGTCCTGTCGGGCGAGCAGTACTTC. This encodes CAWRSSRVLSGEQYF.